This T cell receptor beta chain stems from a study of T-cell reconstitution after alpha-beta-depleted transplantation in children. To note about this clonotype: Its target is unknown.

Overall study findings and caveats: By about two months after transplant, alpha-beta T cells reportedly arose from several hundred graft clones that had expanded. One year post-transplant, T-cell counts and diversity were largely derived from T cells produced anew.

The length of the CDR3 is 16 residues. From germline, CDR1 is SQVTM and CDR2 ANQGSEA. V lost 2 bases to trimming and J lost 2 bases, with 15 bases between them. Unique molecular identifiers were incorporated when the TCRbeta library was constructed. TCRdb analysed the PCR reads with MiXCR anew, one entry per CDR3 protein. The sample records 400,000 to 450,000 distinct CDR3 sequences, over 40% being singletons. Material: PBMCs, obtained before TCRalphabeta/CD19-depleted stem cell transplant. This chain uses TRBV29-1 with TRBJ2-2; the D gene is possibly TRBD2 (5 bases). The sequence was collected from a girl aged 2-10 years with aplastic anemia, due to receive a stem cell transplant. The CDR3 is CSVELRQRANTGELFF. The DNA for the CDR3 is TGCAGCGTTGAATTAAGGCAGAGGGCCAACACCGGGGAGCTGTTTTTT.